The 23 T cell receptor beta chains reported below all come from one sample, sequenced in a study of cytomegalovirus exposure and HLA in healthy donors. The PCR used 60 Vbeta and 13 Jbeta primers. Measured with immunoSEQ multiplex PCR; TCRdb has only the in-frame clones, and not every one. The sample consists of 90,000 to 100,000 clones, roughly 60% of them appearing once. The specimen sequenced was PBMCs. Receptors originate from a boy younger than 18 in good health and CMV-seropositive.

This clone was detected only once. The chain uses TRBV27 and TRBJ1-1, with unresolved D. Per the germline V gene, CDR1 is MNHEY and CDR2 is SMNVEV (reference sequence). The CDR3 runs to 15 residues. Trimming cost V 3 bases and J 1 base, with 12 bases left between them. In DNA, the CDR3 is TGTGCCAGCAGTTTCTTCCCGGGATCGAACACTGAAGCTTTCTTT. As protein: CASSFFPGSNTEAFF.

The chain uses TRBV7-3 and TRBJ2-1, with D possibly TRBD2 on 5 matching bases. Germline CDR1 SGHTA, CDR2 FQGTGA. Trimming shortened V by 5 bases and J by 6 bases, and 11 bases separated the two germline ends. The CDR3 runs to 13 residues. As DNA, the CDR3 is TGTGCCAGCAGCCCCGGACTCATCAATGAGCAGTTCTTC. The encoded protein is CASSPGLINEQFF.

The chain links TRBV9 to TRBJ2-5; D not resolved. V was cut by 2 bases and J by 5 bases, with 13 bases left in between. The germline CDR1 and CDR2 sequences are SGDLS and YYNGEE. This CDR3 comprises 14 residues. CDR3 residues: CASSVRSGGETQYF. The CDR3 DNA reads as TGTGCCAGCAGCGTCAGGTCTGGTGGGGAGACCCAGTACTTC.

V is TRBV6-5 and J is TRBJ1-1, with D possibly TRBD1 on 5 matching bases. The ends were cut back, 7 bases at V and 11 bases at J, with 20 bases in the middle. Germline assignment: CDR1 MNHEY and CDR2 SVGAGI. The CDR3 totals 13 residues. The CDR3: CASTHSGDSWAFF. The CDR3 DNA reads as TGTGCCAGCACTCACTCGGGGGACTCATGGGCTTTCTTT.

On this clone: A junction boundary mismatches the germline segment, possibly from a read error. The V and J genes are TRBV11-2 and TRBJ2-5; TRBD2 aligns across 8 bases. Looked up from germline, CDR1 is SGHAT and CDR2 is FQNNGV. The CDR3 spans 15 residues. The CDR3 protein is CASTPGAGGQKTQYF. The CDR3, as DNA: TGTGCCAGCACCCCGGGGGCGGGAGGCCAAAAGACCCAGTACTTC.

About this clone: Other DNA sequences of this sample code for an identical CDR3. V gene TRBV9 combines with J gene TRBJ1-5; the match to TRBD1 covers 7 bases. J gave up 7 bases and V 0 bases, and 4 bases lay outside the gene matches. The CDR3 totals 14 residues. The germline gives CDR1 SGDLS, CDR2 YYNGEE. This chain's CDR3 is CASSVGQGGQPQHF. The CDR3 nucleotides are TGTGCCAGCAGCGTAGGACAGGGCGGACAGCCCCAGCATTTT.

The chain joins TRBV7-2 to TRBJ2-2; 8 nucleotides match TRBD1. Germline V CDR1 and CDR2: SGHTA, FQGNSA. The CDR3 sequence is 15 residues long. Trimming at V came to 5 bases and at J to 6 bases, leaving 8 bases not matched to a gene. CDR3 loop: CASSQLQGVAGELFF. Written as DNA, the CDR3 is TGTGCCAGCAGCCAACTACAGGGGGTAGCCGGGGAGCTGTTTTTT.

The chain carries TRBV15 and TRBJ1-1; 7 nucleotides agree with TRBD1. The CDR3 runs to 14 residues. V trimming: 5 bases; J trimming: 6 bases; junction bases outside the gene matches: 9. The V gene's germline CDR1 is LNHNV and CDR2 YYDKDF (reference sequence). In DNA form, the CDR3 reads TGTGCCACCAGCGGCGACAGGGCTCGGGCTGAAGCTTTCTTT. This translates into CATSGDRARAEAFF.

This chain connects TRBV2 to TRBJ2-7; TRBD1 matches at 9 bases. The V gene end was trimmed by 5 bases and the J gene end by 8 bases; junction bases not matched to a gene: 13. CDR1 is SNHLY and CDR2 is FYNNEI in the germline V gene. The CDR3 totals 15 residues. The CDR3 nucleotides read TGTGCCAGCAGTCCTCATTTAACAACAGGGGGCAAGCAGTACTTC. Protein: CASSPHLTTGGKQYF.

As to this clone: The junction and the germline gene differ at one end; a read error may be behind it. CDR3 loop: CASSAGTGGSRNQPQNF. The CDR3 bases are TGTGCCAGTAGTGCTGGGACAGGGGGCTCTCGCAATCAGCCCCAGAATTTT. The chain combines TRBV19 with TRBJ1-5, with 12 bases identical to TRBD1. Per the germline V gene, CDR1 is LNHDA and CDR2 is SQIVND (reference sequence). CDR3 length: 17 amino acids.

Regarding this clone: A junction boundary mismatches the germline segment, possibly from a read error. This chain uses TRBV20-1 with TRBJ1-2, with D uncertain. This CDR3 has 11 residues. The V gene's germline CDR1 is DFQATT and CDR2 SNEGSKA (reference sequence). The CDR3, as DNA: TGCAGTGCGAGACCCGGGGTAGGCTACCCCTTC. Translating gives CSARPGVGYPF.

The rearrangement uses TRBV5-4 and TRBJ1-1; no firm D call. Germline V lookup: CDR1 SGHNT, CDR2 YYREEE (reference sequence). V shed 1 base and J shed 1 base, with 11 bases lying between them. The CDR3 totals 15 residues. CDR3 sequence: CASSLRNLGNTEAFF. The CDR3 coding sequence is TGTGCCAGCAGCTTGCGAAATCTCGGGAACACTGAAGCTTTCTTT.

The gene calls are TRBV4-3 and TRBJ2-7; unclear D gene. Germline V gives CDR1 LGHNA, CDR2 YSLEER. V lost 0 bases, J lost 2 bases, and 11 bases lay in between. The CDR3 has 15 residues. CDR3 nucleotides: TGCGCCAGCAGCCAAGATATTGCGGTCCCCTACGAGCAGTACTTC. Translating gives CASSQDIAVPYEQYF.

This sequence joins TRBV25-1 and TRBJ1-1; D perhaps matches TRBD1 (6 bases). V lost 8 bases and J 7 bases, leaving 14 bases between the germline ends. This CDR3 has 12 amino acids. CDR1 and CDR2 from the germline V gene are MGHDK and SYGVNS. The CDR3 is CASRQRDIEAFF. The CDR3 region has the DNA TGTGCCAGCCGCCAACGGGACATTGAAGCTTTCTTT. Full variable domain (rest looked up from reference TRBV25-1 and TRBJ1-1): EADIYQTPRYLVIGTGKKITLECSQTMGHDKMYWYQQDPGMELHLIHYSYGVNSTEKGDLSSESTVSRIRTEHFPLTLESARPSHTSQYLCASRQRDIEAFFGQGTRLTVV.

The genes are TRBV4-2 and TRBJ2-5; 7 bases are a match to TRBD1. This CDR3 comprises 15 residues. Trimming at V came to 3 bases and at J to 5 bases, leaving 9 bases not matched to a gene. Germline lookup yields CDR1 LGHNA and CDR2 YNFKEQ. The CDR3 loop reads CASSHTARGKETQYF. As DNA, the CDR3 is TGTGCCAGCAGCCATACTGCCAGGGGGAAGGAGACCCAGTACTTC.

This clone has just a few counts. The chain recombines TRBV4-3 with TRBJ1-3; 8 bases are a match to TRBD1. The germline V gene has CDR1 LGHNA and CDR2 YSLEER. The J segment lost 4 bases and the V segment lost 1 base, leaving 12 bases of the junction unmatched. The CDR3 extends over 18 amino acids. The CDR3 reads CASSQAPNQGARGNTIYF. In DNA form, the CDR3 reads TGCGCCAGCAGCCAAGCCCCGAACCAGGGGGCGCGGGGAAACACCATATATTTT.

The V gene is TRBV21-1, the J gene TRBJ1-1; the D call in the table, TRBD1, was not verified against the DNA. TRBV21-1 is a documented pseudogene. This CDR3 spans 16 amino acids. The CDR3 coding sequence is TGTGCCAGCAGCAGAATTCCAGGGGAATTGGACACTGAAGCTTTCTTT. Protein sequence: CASSRIPGELDTEAFF.

This chain uses TRBV29-1 with TRBJ2-7; a weak D match, TRBD2 (5 bases). Germline V lookup: CDR1 SQVTM, CDR2 ANQGSEA. The CDR3 covers 14 residues. Trimming took off 3 bases at V and 2 bases at J, with 14 bases between the two ends. The CDR3: CSVEKGVSPYEQYF. The CDR3, as DNA: TGCAGCGTTGAGAAGGGAGTCTCGCCCTACGAGCAGTACTTC.

The CDR3 DNA follows: TGTGCCAGTAGCCTTACCGGGACAGGTGAAGCTTTCTTT. Encoded protein: CASSLTGTGEAFF. V is TRBV19 and J is TRBJ1-1; 8 bases are shared with TRBD1. J gave up 7 bases and V 6 bases, and 7 bases lay outside the gene matches. CDR1 is LNHDA, CDR2 SQIVND, per germline (reference sequence). The length of the CDR3 is 13 residues.

The CDR3 reads CAWSGGSRDTQYF. As DNA, the CDR3 is TGTGCCTGGAGTGGCGGCAGCCGGGATACGCAGTATTTT. The chain employs TRBV30 and TRBJ2-3; D is unresolved. The CDR3 is made up of 13 amino acids. Trimming cost V 1 base and J 6 bases, with 11 bases left between them. Germline values: CDR1 GTSNPN, CDR2 SVGIG (reference sequence).

The J gene is TRBJ1-2, the V gene TRBV9; D unclear. The CDR3 is 15 amino acids. V gave up 0 bases and J gave up 0 bases, with 9 bases separating them. Germline assignment: CDR1 SGDLS and CDR2 YYNGEE. The CDR3 loop reads CASSVDVEPNYGYTF. CDR3 DNA sequence: TGTGCCAGCAGCGTAGACGTAGAGCCTAACTATGGCTACACCTTC. Together with reference TRBV9 and TRBJ1-2, the CDR3 gives the full variable domain: DSGVTQTPKHLITATGQRVTLRCSPRSGDLSVYWYQQSLDQGLQFLIQYYNGEERAKGNILERFSAQQFPDLHSELNLSSLELGDSALYFCASSVDVEPNYGYTFGSGTRLTVV.

This rearrangement joins TRBV27 to TRBJ2-7, with D perhaps matching TRBD2 (5 bases). The length of the CDR3 is 12 residues. Looked up from germline, CDR1 is MNHEY and CDR2 is SMNVEV (reference sequence). V gave up 4 bases and J gave up 7 bases, with 11 bases separating them. The DNA of the CDR3 is TGTGCCAGCAGTTACCTTCGGGGTGAGCAGTACTTC. Translating gives CASSYLRGEQYF.

The chain joins TRBV10-1 to TRBJ2-3; 9 positions match TRBD2. The V gene end was trimmed by 6 bases and the J gene end by 4 bases; junction bases not matched to a gene: 11. In germline, CDR1 is WNHNN, CDR2 SYGVQD (reference sequence). The CDR3 extends over 16 amino acids. CDR3 in amino acids: CASSAQGAGGPDTQYF. The DNA for the CDR3 is TGCGCCAGCAGCGCTCAAGGAGCGGGGGGCCCAGATACGCAGTATTTT.